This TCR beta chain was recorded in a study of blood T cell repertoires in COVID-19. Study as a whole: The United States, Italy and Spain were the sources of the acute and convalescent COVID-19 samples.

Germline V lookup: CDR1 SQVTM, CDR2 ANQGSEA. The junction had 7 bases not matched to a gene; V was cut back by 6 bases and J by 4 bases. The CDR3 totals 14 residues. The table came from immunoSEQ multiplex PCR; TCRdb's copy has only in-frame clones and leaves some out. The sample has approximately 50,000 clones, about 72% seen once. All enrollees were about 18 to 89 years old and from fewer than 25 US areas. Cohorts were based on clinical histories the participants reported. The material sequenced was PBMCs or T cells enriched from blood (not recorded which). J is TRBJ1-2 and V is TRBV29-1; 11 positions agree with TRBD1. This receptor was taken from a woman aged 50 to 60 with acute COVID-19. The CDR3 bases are TGCAGCGTCCTCCGGGGACAGGGGGGCTATGGCTACACCTTC. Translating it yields CSVLRGQGGYGYTF.